Each of the 17 T cell receptor beta chains below was sequenced from the same sample in a study of cytomegalovirus exposure and HLA in healthy donors. Data came from immunoSEQ multiplex PCR; TCRdb stores just in-frame clones and leaves some out. This table holds roughly 150,000 clones, about 88% found once. Input material: PBMCs. These receptors all come from a man younger than 35 in good health and CMV-seronegative.

The chain links TRBV10-1 to TRBJ2-2; D gene uncertain. This CDR3 has 15 amino acids. Deletions cut 2 bases from V and 4 bases from J, with 11 bases between. CDR1 is WNHNN, CDR2 SYGVQD, per germline (reference sequence). CDR3 bases: TGCGCCAGCAGTGAGAGTACAGTTAGCACCGGGGAGCTGTTTTTT. Translation: CASSESTVSTGELFF.

The CDR3 protein is CASSSRGLLMEQYF. As DNA, the CDR3 is TGTGCCAGCAGTTCACGTGGGCTCTTGATGGAGCAGTACTTC. The rearrangement joins TRBV27 to TRBJ2-7, with unresolved D. The CDR3 is made up of 14 amino acids. Germline-derived CDR1 and CDR2 are MNHEY and SMNVEV (reference sequence). V gave up 4 bases and J gave up 7 bases, with 17 bases separating them.

This clone was seen once. The genes are TRBV7-9 and TRBJ1-2, with D unclear. V lost 1 base and J 3 bases, leaving 9 bases between the germline ends. Germline assignment: CDR1 SEHNR and CDR2 FQNEAQ (reference sequence). CDR3 length: 14 amino acids. The CDR3 DNA reads as TGTGCCAGCAGCTTAGGAGGCTACCACTATGGCTACACCTTC. This codes for CASSLGGYHYGYTF.

The genes are TRBV19 and TRBJ1-2; maybe TRBD1 (6 bases). The CDR3 sequence is 19 residues long. Germline CDR1 and CDR2: LNHDA and SQIVND (reference sequence). Trimming stripped 5 bases from V and 0 bases from J, with 25 bases between. The CDR3 sequence: CASSLRLIWVDRTNYGYTF. In DNA form, the CDR3 reads TGTGCCAGTAGTCTGAGGCTTATCTGGGTCGACAGGACTAACTATGGCTACACCTTC.

V and J are TRBV6-1 and TRBJ2-2, with D uncertain. The CDR3 has 13 residues. Germline loops: CDR1 MNHNS, CDR2 SASEGT. Trimming cost V 9 bases and J 2 bases, with 10 bases left between them. The chain's CDR3 is CASHSFNTGELFF. The CDR3 nucleotides are TGTGCCAGTCACAGCTTTAACACCGGGGAGCTGTTTTTT.

The rearrangement uses TRBV5-6 and TRBJ1-1; TRBD1 is a possible D gene (6 bases). Germline CDR1 and CDR2: SGHDT and YYEEEE. This CDR3 is built from 13 residues. The V gene lost 4 bases and the J gene lost 1 base, with 8 bases spanning the gap. CDR3 region: CASSGGPNTEAFF. The CDR3 nucleotides are TGTGCCAGCAGCGGGGGCCCGAACACTGAAGCTTTCTTT.

The chain employs TRBV7-2 and TRBJ1-5, with D perhaps TRBD1 (6 bases). With 5 bases removed from V and 2 bases from J, the gap between germline ends came to 7 bases. Germline V lookup: CDR1 SGHTA, CDR2 FQGNSA. The CDR3 consists of 13 residues. The DNA of the CDR3 is TGTGCCAGCAGCCGACAGGGCAATCAGCCCCAGCATTTT. Protein: CASSRQGNQPQHF.

The chain combines TRBV10-3 with TRBJ2-5, with D maybe TRBD1 (8 bases). This CDR3 spans 14 amino acids. Germline loops: CDR1 ENHRY, CDR2 SYGVKD. V lost 6 bases and J lost 4, with 15 bases in between. The CDR3 DNA reads TGTGCCATCAGGACGACAGGGGAGGGAGAGACCCAGTACTTC. Protein: CAIRTTGEGETQYF.

The chain joins TRBV11-2 to TRBJ2-2, with D unresolved. The CDR3 sequence is 13 residues long. Germline values: CDR1 SGHAT, CDR2 FQNNGV. V gave up 2 bases and J gave up 5 bases, with 6 bases separating them. CDR3 DNA sequence: TGTGCCAGCAGCTTAAGAGCTACCGGGGAGCTGTTTTTT. The encoded protein is CASSLRATGELFF.

The chain is built from TRBV10-3 and TRBJ2-5, with D tentatively TRBD2 (6 bases). Deletions cut 7 bases from V and 8 bases from J, with 17 bases between. The CDR3 loop spans 13 amino acids. Germline CDR1 and CDR2: ENHRY and SYGVKD. Here the CDR3 reads CAITTRERGTQYF. CDR3 in DNA: TGTGCCATCACCACCCGGGAGCGTGGTACCCAGTACTTC.

The chain has TRBV6-1 and TRBJ2-1; possibly TRBD2 for D (6 bases). The CDR3 length is 14 residues. Germline V gene data show CDR1 as MNHNS and CDR2 as SASEGT. The germline V and J ends were trimmed by 3 bases and 4 bases, with 10 bases remaining between them. The CDR3 region is CASSDLGGYNEQFF. CDR3 DNA sequence: TGTGCCAGCAGTGACCTTGGGGGGTACAATGAGCAGTTCTTC.

In its sample, this clone was seen once. CDR3 nucleotide sequence: TGTGCCAGTAGTATCCCCACTAGGCAGATTACTTCTACCGGGGAGCTGTTTTTT. Encoded protein: CASSIPTRQITSTGELFF. V usage is TRBV19 and J usage is TRBJ2-2; D possibly corresponds to TRBD2 (5 bases). V was cut by 3 bases and J by 5 bases, with 22 bases left in between. Germline CDR1 is LNHDA and CDR2 is SQIVND (reference sequence). The CDR3 is 18 residues long.

DNA of the CDR3: TGTGCCAGCAGTGCCACAGGGGGGATGAATGAAAAACTGTTTTTT. Encoded protein: CASSATGGMNEKLFF. The chain joins TRBV6-1 to TRBJ1-4, with 8 positions matching TRBD1. V was pared by 4 bases and J by 5 bases, with 6 bases of the junction left unmatched. Germline V gene lookup returns CDR1 MNHNS and CDR2 SASEGT. CDR3 size: 15 residues.

V is TRBV5-4 and J is TRBJ2-3; D is undetermined. Germline V gene lookup returns CDR1 SGHNT and CDR2 YYREEE (reference sequence). With 4 bases removed from V and 0 bases from J, the gap between germline ends came to 6 bases. The CDR3 contains 13 residues. The CDR3 DNA reads TGTGCCAGCAGCGCGACTAGCACAGATACGCAGTATTTT. Residues: CASSATSTDTQYF. The full variable domain, with the rest looked up from reference TRBV5-4 and TRBJ2-3, is ETGVTQSPTHLIKTRGQQVTLRCSSQSGHNTVSWYQQALGQGPQFIFQYYREEENGRGNFPPRFSGLQFPNYSSELNVNALELDDSALYLCASSATSTDTQYFGPGTRLTVL.

This chain uses TRBV7-8 with TRBJ2-5; 9 bases are shared with TRBD2. Germline V lookup: CDR1 SGHVS, CDR2 FQNEAQ. The J segment lost 4 bases and the V segment lost 5 bases, leaving 11 bases of the junction unmatched. The CDR3 runs to 16 residues. CDR3 protein: CASSPPGVAGVETQYF. CDR3 bases: TGTGCCAGCAGCCCCCCCGGTGTAGCGGGAGTAGAGACCCAGTACTTC. The variable domain in full, completed from reference TRBV7-8 and TRBJ2-5, reads GAGVSQSPRYKVAKRGQDVALRCDPISGHVSLFWYQQALGQGPEFLTYFQNEAQLDKSGLPSDRFFAERPEGSVSTLKIQRTQQEDSAVYLCASSPPGVAGVETQYFGPGTRLLVL.

The gene calls are TRBV19 and TRBJ1-4; D remains ambiguous. The CDR3 covers 12 residues. V gave up 4 bases and J gave up 7 bases, with 7 bases separating them. Germline V gene data show CDR1 as LNHDA and CDR2 as SQIVND (reference sequence). The CDR3 nucleotides read TGTGCCAGTAGTACCCGAGGTGAAAAACTGTTTTTT. Its translation is CASSTRGEKLFF.

This chain links TRBV5-4 with TRBJ1-1, with D maybe TRBD1 (5 bases). V gave up 2 bases and J gave up 3 bases, with 8 bases separating them. Germline CDR1 reads SGHNT; CDR2 reads YYREEE (reference sequence). CDR3 length: 13 residues. The CDR3 DNA reads as TGTGCCAGCAGCTTCCCAGGGTACACTGAAGCTTTCTTT. Translated, it gives CASSFPGYTEAFF.